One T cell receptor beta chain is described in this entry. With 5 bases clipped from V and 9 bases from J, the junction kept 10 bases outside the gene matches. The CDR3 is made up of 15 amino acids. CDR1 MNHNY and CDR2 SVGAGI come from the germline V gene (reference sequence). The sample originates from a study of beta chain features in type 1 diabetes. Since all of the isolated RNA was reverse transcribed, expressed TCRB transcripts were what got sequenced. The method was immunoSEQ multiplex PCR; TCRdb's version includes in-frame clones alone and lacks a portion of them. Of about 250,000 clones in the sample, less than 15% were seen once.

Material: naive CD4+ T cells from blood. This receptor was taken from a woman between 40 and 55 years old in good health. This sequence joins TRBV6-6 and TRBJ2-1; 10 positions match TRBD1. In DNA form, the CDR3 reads TGTGCCAGCAGTACGAGACAGGGGGCGGGCGTTGAGCAGTTCTTC. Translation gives CASSTRQGAGVEQFF.